This TCR beta chain derives from a study of blood T cell repertoires in COVID-19. Study in general: The origin of the acute and convalescent COVID-19 samples was the United States, Italy and Spain.

Authors' analysis steps: Counts of nucleated cells, estimated from reference gene primer amplification, were obtained. TCRdb's table, derived via immunoSEQ multiplex PCR, lists solely in-frame clones and lacks some. The V and J calls and clone size are taken from that table; D and trimming were inferred from the DNA. This table holds about 150,000 clones, around four fifths found once. This CDR3 spans 17 amino acids. CDR1 is SEHNR and CDR2 is FQNEAQ in the germline V gene (reference sequence). V lost 7 bases and J lost 5; bases outside the gene matches: 15. The participants were between roughly 18 and 89 years old and came from about two dozen US areas. Participants were placed into cohorts based on the clinical history they reported.

The sequenced sample was PBMCs or T cells enriched from blood (not recorded which). This chain uses TRBV7-9 with TRBJ2-2; TRBD2 agrees at 8 bases. The clonotype comes from a man aged 50 to 59 who had recovered from COVID-19. CDR3 DNA sequence: TGTGCCAGCACCCCAACCAGGCTAGCGGGCGGGACCGGGGAGCTGTTTTTT. Encoded protein: CASTPTRLAGGTGELFF.